This TCR beta chain emerged from a study of blood T cell repertoires in COVID-19. Study context: Spain, Italy and the United States supplied samples that represented acute and convalescent COVID-19. T cells, B-cell-depleted T cells, or PBMCs provided the cDNA or gDNA that served as material.

CDR1 is GTSNPN and CDR2 is SVGIG in the germline V gene (reference sequence). This CDR3 has 15 amino acids. Trimming removed 0 bases at V and 0 bases at J, with 9 bases between. Methods used by the authors: By means of reference gene primer amplification, nucleated cell counts were estimated. Libraries were prepared by immunoSEQ multiplex PCR; TCRdb keeps only in-frame clonotypes and omits some of them. Clonal size and the V and J genes are those of that table, whereas D and trimming came from the DNA. The sample shows over 60,000 clones, approximately 92% of them seen only once. The sample taken for sequencing was peripheral blood. The genes are TRBV30 and TRBJ1-5; D unclear. The sequence was obtained from a human donor in a cohort sampled during active COVID-19. CDR3 protein: CAWSVGSNSNQPQHF. The DNA for the CDR3 is TGTGCCTGGAGTGTTGGGAGTAATAGCAATCAGCCCCAGCATTTT.